These 27 T cell receptor beta chains were all obtained from the same sample, sequenced in a study of breast tumors, draining lymph nodes, adjacent tissues. The lymph nodes were axillary draining lymph nodes from breast cancer patients. TCRdb itself ran the multiplex PCR reads through MiXCR, one entry per CDR3 protein. The sample has about 130,000 distinct CDR3 sequences; 21% are singletons. The sequenced sample was axillary lymph node tissue. Source of these receptors: a female donor with breast cancer. Some clones in this sample may be carry-over from other donors' samples.

This clonotype was recorded many times. This chain links TRBV4-1 with TRBJ2-7; 10 nucleotides agree with TRBD2. V shed 0 bases, J shed 4 bases, and the junction held 3 bases outside the gene matches. Germline assignment: CDR1 MGHRA and CDR2 YSYEKL. The CDR3 runs 15 residues. This CDR3 reads CASSQDTSGKYEQYF. In DNA form, the CDR3 reads TGCGCCAGCAGCCAAGACACTAGCGGGAAATACGAGCAGTACTTC.

This clonotype was seen at least ten times. This sequence joins TRBV11-2 and TRBJ2-7; D is uncertain. The CDR3 runs 14 residues. CDR1 is SGHAT and CDR2 is FQNNGV in the germline V gene. The germline V and J ends were trimmed by 1 base and 4 bases, with 11 bases remaining between them. The CDR3 sequence: CASSLVGQEYEQYF. As DNA, the CDR3 is TGTGCCAGCAGCTTAGTAGGGCAGGAATACGAGCAGTACTTC. The variable domain in full, with the rest retrieved from reference TRBV11-2 and TRBJ2-7, is EAGVAQSPRYKIIEKRQSVAFWCNPISGHATLYWYQQILGQGPKLLIQFQNNGVVDDSQLPKDRFSAERLKGVDSTLKIQPAKLEDSAVYLCASSLVGQEYEQYFGPGTRLTVT.

A remark on this clonotype: A read error is possible here, since a much larger clone lies one base away. This likely comes from a read error, as the CDR3 has no conserved phenylalanine or tryptophan at its end. The rearrangement links TRBV19 to TRBJ1-5, with 9 bases that match TRBD1. This CDR3 contains 15 residues. J was trimmed by 7 bases and V by 5 bases; bases with no gene match: 9. Per germline, CDR1 LNHDA and CDR2 SQIVND (reference sequence). The CDR3 is CASSPRDRVGQPQHS. The CDR3 nucleotides read TGTGCCAGTAGTCCCCGGGACAGGGTAGGACAGCCCCAGCATTCT.

This clonotype was seen ten or more times. In DNA, the CDR3 is TGCGCCAGCAGCTTGCAAACAGGGGTTTACGAAAAACTGTTTTTT. Its translation: CASSLQTGVYEKLFF. The chain is built from TRBV5-1 and TRBJ1-4; TRBD1 aligns across 7 bases. Looked up from germline, CDR1 is SGHRS and CDR2 is YFSETQ. With V trimmed by 1 base and J by 8 bases, 8 bases remained unmatched. CDR3 length: 15 residues.

In its sample, this clonotype was seen many times. The chain combines TRBV20-1 with TRBJ2-2, with D perhaps TRBD2 (6 bases). This CDR3 contains 15 residues. The V gene lost 5 bases and the J gene lost 7 bases, with 20 bases spanning the gap. From germline, CDR1 is DFQATT and CDR2 SNEGSKA (reference sequence). This chain's CDR3 is CSAPIPTSLGGELFF. As DNA, the CDR3 is TGCAGTGCTCCAATCCCGACTAGTCTCGGCGGGGAGCTGTTTTTT.

On this clonotype itself: One base away lies a much larger clone, so this may be a sequencing read error. The V and J genes are TRBV5-1 and TRBJ2-2, with 7 bases lining up with TRBD2. CDR1 and CDR2 (germline): SGHRS, YFSETQ. CDR3 size: 16 residues. The CDR3 DNA is TGCGCCAGCAGCTTTTCAGCGGGAATCAACACCGGGGAGCTGTCTTTT. It yields the protein CASSFSAGINTGELSF.

This clonotype was seen ten or more times. The CDR3 sequence is CSVRGGTVNSPLHF. The DNA of the CDR3 is TGCAGCGTACGGGGCGGGACAGTTAATTCACCCCTCCACTTT. This chain joins TRBV29-1 and TRBJ1-6; TRBD1 matches 7 bases. With V trimmed by 6 bases and J by 6 bases, 8 bases remained unmatched. CDR3 size: 14 residues. CDR1 is SQVTM, CDR2 ANQGSEA, per germline.

The sample holds one count of this clonotype. The DNA is omitted, as the CDR3 cannot be located on it reliably, and the CDR3 follows TCRdb's listing. The J gene is TRBJ1-5, the V gene TRBV2; TRBD1, as called in the table, went unchecked against the DNA. CDR1 is SNHLY and CDR2 is FYNNEI in the germline V gene. The CDR3 has 16 residues if both end residues are counted. CDR3 loop: CACRRQGGPGISPSIF.

This clonotype was seen many times. V gene TRBV19 combines with J gene TRBJ2-7; D perhaps matches TRBD2 (5 bases). Germline lookup yields CDR1 LNHDA and CDR2 SQIVND (reference sequence). This CDR3 region has 15 residues. V dropped 5 bases and J dropped 1 base, with 15 bases sitting between them. The CDR3 spells CASSSSPPGSYEQYF. In nucleotides, the CDR3 is TGTGCCAGTAGTTCATCTCCCCCGGGGTCCTACGAGCAGTACTTC.

This clonotype occurred many times. The chain uses TRBV30 and TRBJ2-5; 10 bases align to TRBD2. Trimming at V came to 2 bases and at J to 1 base, leaving 4 bases not matched to a gene. Germline CDR1 GTSNPN, CDR2 SVGIG (reference sequence). The CDR3 is 15 amino acids. CDR3 bases: TGTGCCTGGAGTAGGCTAGCGGGAGTCCAAGAGACCCAGTACTTC. Encoded protein: CAWSRLAGVQETQYF. Together with reference TRBV30 and TRBJ2-5, the CDR3 gives the full variable domain: SQTIHQWPATLVQPVGSPLSLECTVEGTSNPNLYWYRQAAGRGLQLLFYSVGIGQISSEVPQNLSASRPQDRQFILSSKKLLLSDSGFYLCAWSRLAGVQETQYFGPGTRLLVL.

This chain joins TRBV27 and TRBJ2-1, with 12 nucleotides matching TRBD2. The CDR3 totals 15 residues. V trimming: 6 bases; J trimming: 5 bases; junction bases outside the gene matches: 5. The germline CDR1 and CDR2 sequences are MNHEY and SMNVEV (reference sequence). The CDR3 region has the DNA TGTGCCAGCAGCCGGACTAGCGGGACTCACAATGAGCAGTTCTTC. This translates into CASSRTSGTHNEQFF.

This clonotype was recorded many times. The chain carries TRBV2 and TRBJ2-7; D gene unclear. Trimming took off 0 bases at V and 0 bases at J, with 3 bases between the two ends. Germline CDR1 SNHLY, CDR2 FYNNEI. CDR3 length: 13 amino acids. CDR3 in amino acids: CASSEALSYEQYF. Written as DNA, the CDR3 is TGTGCCAGCAGTGAAGCCCTCTCCTACGAGCAGTACTTC.

This clonotype was recorded at least ten times. The gene calls are TRBV7-3 and TRBJ2-2; D not certain. The length of the CDR3 is 12 residues. Deletions cut 6 bases from V and 2 bases from J, with 4 bases between. Germline V gene lookup returns CDR1 SGHTA and CDR2 FQGTGA. The CDR3 is CASSSNTGELFF. The DNA of the CDR3 is TGTGCCAGCAGTTCAAACACCGGGGAGCTGTTTTTT.

This clonotype was seen more than once but under ten times. The rearrangement links TRBV30 to TRBJ2-2, with unresolved D. The CDR3 consists of 13 residues. CDR1 and CDR2 from the germline V gene are GTSNPN and SVGIG (reference sequence). Trimming took 4 bases from V and 0 from J, leaving 6 bases between them. CDR3 DNA: TGTGCCTGGAACCCAACGAACACCGGGGAGCTGTTTTTT. Amino acid sequence: CAWNPTNTGELFF.

As concerns this clonotype: A much larger clone lies a single base off, so this may be a read error. The chain is built from TRBV24-1 and TRBJ1-5; D uncertain. In germline, CDR1 is KGHDR, CDR2 SFDVKD. Trimming shortened V by 5 bases and J by 6 bases, and 13 bases separated the two germline ends. The CDR3 loop spans 14 amino acids. The CDR3 nucleotides are TGTGCCACCAGTGGACATGGGGAAGTTCAGCCCCAGCATTTT. Amino acids: CATSGHGEVQPQHF.

For this clonotype: This could be a read error, since a much larger clone is one nucleotide away. The gene calls are TRBV12-3 or TRBV12-4 and TRBJ2-5, with 7 bases matching TRBD1. J was trimmed by 5 bases and V by 5 bases; bases with no gene match: 8. This CDR3 is 14 amino acids long. CDR3 nucleotide sequence: TGTGCCAGCAGTCTGTGGACAGGTCGGGAGACCCAGTACTTC. Translated: CASSLWTGRETQYF.

This clonotype showed up many times. J is TRBJ2-3 and V is TRBV5-1; maybe TRBD2 (5 bases). Between the trimmed V and J ends, which lost 0 bases and 1 base, there was a span of 21 bases. Germline loops: CDR1 SGHRS, CDR2 YFSETQ. The CDR3 spans 19 residues. CDR3 residues: CASSLAFRGGSWGTDTQYF. The CDR3 nucleotides are TGCGCCAGCAGCTTGGCCTTTCGGGGTGGGAGTTGGGGCACAGATACGCAGTATTTT.

This clonotype turned up a few times. The V and J genes are TRBV19 and TRBJ2-3; no firm D call. V lost 3 bases and J lost 4, with 11 bases in between. The CDR3 is made up of 14 amino acids. CDR1 and CDR2 (germline): LNHDA, SQIVND (reference sequence). The CDR3: CASSIRSKPDTQYF. The CDR3, as DNA: TGTGCCAGTAGTATTCGCAGTAAGCCAGATACGCAGTATTTT.

To note about this clonotype: Being one base from a much bigger clone, this may be a read error. For the CDR3, the DNA is TGTGCCAGCAACGGCCCTGGACAGGGGGATGGCTCCACCTTC. As protein: CASNGPGQGDGSTF. The chain is built from TRBV2 and TRBJ1-2; TRBD1 agrees at 10 bases. Looked up from germline, CDR1 is SNHLY and CDR2 is FYNNEI. The CDR3 contains 14 residues.

This clonotype was observed a handful of times. The chain couples TRBV5-6 to TRBJ2-1, with 12 bases that match TRBD2. This CDR3 comprises 17 residues. Germline V lookup: CDR1 SGHDT, CDR2 YYEEEE. Unmatched junction bases numbered 10, after V lost 3 bases and J lost 6 bases. CDR3 sequence (DNA): TGTGCCAGCAGCTCCCGACTAGCGGGAGAGTACATCAATGAGCAGTTCTTC. As protein: CASSSRLAGEYINEQFF.

This clonotype was found many times. The chain joins TRBV5-5 to TRBJ1-5; D gene uncertain. V lost 2 bases and J lost 5, with 11 bases in between. This CDR3 is 14 amino acids long. Germline CDR1 SGHKS, CDR2 YYEKEE (reference sequence). The CDR3: CASSLTGGYQPQHF. The CDR3 DNA is TGTGCCAGCAGCTTAACGGGTGGTTATCAGCCCCAGCATTTT. Using reference TRBV5-5 and TRBJ1-5 for the parts outside the CDR3, the full variable domain is DAGVTQSPTHLIKTRGQQVTLRCSPISGHKSVSWYQQVLGQGPQFIFQYYEKEERGRGNFPDRFSARQFPNYSSELNVNALLLGDSALYLCASSLTGGYQPQHFGDGTRLSIL.

The chain employs TRBV6-9 and TRBJ2-2, with D perhaps matching TRBD2 (5 bases). V shed 1 base and J shed 0 bases, with 6 bases lying between them. Germline-derived CDR1 and CDR2 are MNHGY and SVAAGI. The CDR3 length is 15 residues. This CDR3 is CASSYWRANTGELFF. The DNA of the CDR3 is TGTGCCAGCAGTTATTGGCGGGCGAACACCGGGGAGCTGTTTTTT.

This clonotype was detected a few times. A read error may explain this, as a much larger clone is one base away. This chain joins TRBV29-1 and TRBJ2-1; D unclear. CDR3 length: 14 amino acids. V was pared by 4 bases and J by 1 base, with 11 bases between. Per germline, CDR1 SQVTM and CDR2 ANQGSEA. This CDR3 is CSVAGGSSYNEQFF. The CDR3 coding sequence is TGCAGCGTTGCTGGCGGTTCTTCCTACAATGAGCAGTTCTTC.

This clonotype was counted once. It may be a read error: a sequence one base away is much more abundant. This rearrangement joins TRBV3-1 to TRBJ2-7, with D tentatively TRBD1 (6 bases). Germline CDR1 and CDR2: LGHDT and YNNKEL (reference sequence). Trimming removed 5 bases at V and 9 bases at J, with 14 bases between. The CDR3 runs 12 residues. CDR3 sequence: CASSTDRTGQYF. The CDR3 DNA is TGTGCCAGCAGCACCGACAGGACCGGGCAGTACTTC.

The J gene is TRBJ1-2, the V gene TRBV30, with D possibly TRBD1 on 5 matching bases. V lost 0 bases to trimming and J lost 2 bases, with 19 bases between them. Germline V CDR1 and CDR2: GTSNPN, SVGIG (reference sequence). The CDR3 is made up of 17 amino acids. CDR3 in DNA: TGTGCCTGGAGTGTAAATGTTGGGGCAGACCAAAACTATGGCTACACCTTC. This gives the protein CAWSVNVGADQNYGYTF.

This clonotype came up a few times. The rearrangement joins TRBV18 to TRBJ2-1; 9 nucleotides align to TRBD1. The V and J ends lost 2 bases and 8 bases, in that order; junction bases with no gene match: 4. The CDR3 is 14 residues long. The germline V gene encodes CDR1 KGHSH and CDR2 LQKENI. This CDR3 reads CASSPDRGLDEQFF. Here the CDR3 DNA reads TGTGCCAGCTCACCAGACAGGGGGTTGGATGAGCAGTTCTTC.

This clonotype came up many times. The chain carries TRBV29-1 and TRBJ2-7; the match to TRBD2 covers 14 bases. The germline gives CDR1 SQVTM, CDR2 ANQGSEA. The CDR3 length is 14 residues. Losses at the gene ends were 5 bases for V and 6 bases for J; bases not matched to a gene: 6. The CDR3 sequence: CSVTTSGRALEQYF. The CDR3 DNA follows: TGCAGCGTTACGACTAGCGGGAGGGCCCTCGAGCAGTACTTC.